This T cell receptor beta chain was retrieved from a study of regulatory T cells in long-lasting Graves disease. In its sample, this clonotype was seen many times. The V and J ends lost 5 bases and 7 bases, in that order; junction bases with no gene match: 11. CDR1 and CDR2 (germline): SGHTA, FQGNSA. This CDR3 has 16 residues. Library construction for TCR beta used iRepertoire HTBI primers and Arm-PCR of CDR3 regions. TCRdb re-derived calls from the multiplex PCR reads in MiXCR, one entry per CDR3 protein. Counted here are about 610,000 distinct CDR3 sequences, around 15% occurring once; the ten biggest clones make up more than 10%. Time point noted: newly diagnosed GD, antithyroid drugs for less than 3 months. Extracted PBMC RNA gave rise to the TCR library. In addition, the sample was reused for a study of T cells in Graves' hyperthyroidism and ophthalmopathy.

This receptor was taken from a man aged 18 to 29 with Graves disease. Material: peripheral blood mononuclear cells (PBMCs), obtained at new diagnosis, from a patient treated with antithyroid drugs. The chain couples TRBV7-2 to TRBJ2-4, with TRBD2 matching over 10 bases. The CDR3 bases are TGTGCCAGCAGCACAGGGACTAGCGAGTTTGTGAACATTCAGTACTTC. Its translation: CASSTGTSEFVNIQYF. Together with reference TRBV7-2 and TRBJ2-4, the CDR3 gives the full variable domain: GAGVSQSPSNKVTEKGKDVELRCDPISGHTALYWYRQSLGQGLEFLIYFQGNSAPDKSGLPSDRFSAERTGGSVSTLTIQRTQQEDSAVYLCASSTGTSEFVNIQYFGAGTRLSVL.